These T cell receptor beta chains were read from a single sample in a study of blood T cells in healthy people across ages. Each CDR3 protein is one row after TCRdb ran MiXCR on the 5' RACE reads. The table lists fewer than 800,000 distinct CDR3 sequences, roughly 30% of them singletons. Sequences were obtained from blood. These receptor sequences come from a woman of 80 years or more in good health. The conserved cysteine and the conserved F or W are not part of the CDR3 here. Part of the rows lack a size; the others show once, few, many or a class for expanded clones.

>TRBV24-1|.|TRBJ2-2
ATSDLGWELF
>TRBV24-1|many|TRBJ2-3
ATSGTSGGTDTQY
>TRBV7-9|.|TRBJ2-1
ASSLVRVTGDNEQF
>TRBV20-1|many|TRBJ2-7
SARVSPAAYEQY
>TRBV3-1|many|TRBJ2-7
ASRSFSSYEQY
>TRBV6-5|many|TRBJ2-3
ASSYSFSADTQY
>TRBV12-3/TRBV12-4|many|TRBJ2-3
ASSWDSPRNTQY
>TRBV30|few|TRBJ2-1
AWSVLRADNEQF
>TRBV20-1|many|TRBJ2-7
SARRGSYYEQY
>TRBV5-1|many|TRBJ2-3
ASSPSIQATQY
>TRBV5-1|.|TRBJ2-5
ASRGPRGLRETQY
>TRBV20-1|many|TRBJ1-1
SAPSGPANTEAF
>TRBV5-1|many|TRBJ1-2
ASSLGGTAYGYT
>TRBV28|.|TRBJ1-6
RAAAVNSPLH
>TRBV5-1|many|TRBJ2-1
ASSASGGAANEQF
>TRBV20-1|.|TRBJ2-1
SARPGAGGSFEQF
>TRBV12-3/TRBV12-4|.|TRBJ2-3
ASVVVDTQY
>TRBV6-4|.|TRBJ1-2
ASSDTGTGGTLNYGHT
>TRBV12-3/TRBV12-4|.|TRBJ2-3
ASSWGQSAGTQY
>TRBV12-3/TRBV12-4|.|TRBJ2-5
ASSPYRRSQETQY
>TRBV10-3|.|TRBJ2-1
AIATYRGYERF
>TRBV5-1|many|TRBJ2-5
ASSLDGRIQETQY
>TRBV7-6|many|TRBJ2-7
ASSSPPQYEQY
>TRBV6-5|few|TRBJ2-1
ASSSSGQGNEQF
>TRBV5-1|many|TRBJ2-1
ASSSFPGNEQF
>TRBV7-7|.|TRBJ2-7
ASSLNPTDTDQY
>TRBV5-1|.|TRBJ1-1
ASSLDRPTEAF
>TRBV6-1|many|TRBJ1-2
ASRRDAMGGYT
>TRBV6-1|many|TRBJ2-1
ASRGTGGTFYNEQF
>TRBV29-1|.|TRBJ1-1
SVKVPGGNTEAF
>TRBV2|.|TRBJ1-4
ASHRERGEKLF
>TRBV7-9|many|TRBJ2-7
ASSRDAGEQY
>TRBV3-1|many|TRBJ2-2
ASSQERGSITGELF
>TRBV6-1|.|TRBJ2-5
ASSGVRDRVEEQY
>TRBV20-1|many|TRBJ2-3
SAPPGRGGRADTQY
>TRBV5-1|many|TRBJ2-2
ASSLDGDPTGELF
>TRBV29-1|many|TRBJ1-1
SVEPGAEAF
>TRBV6-2/TRBV6-3|.|TRBJ2-3
ASSYSKRARESDTQY
>TRBV6-1|many|TRBJ2-3
ASSERASSGWGDTQY
>TRBV30|.|TRBJ1-6
AWNGQFGSPLH
>TRBV10-3|few|TRBJ2-7
AISDDTSGILYEQY
>TRBV6-5|.|TRBJ2-7
ASSYYPGAEQY
>TRBV6-5|few|TRBJ1-4
ASGRGFNEKLF
>TRBV28|.|TRBJ2-7
ASSWHKSSYEQY
>TRBV5-1|.|TRBJ1-2
ASSPVPRESSGYT